Below, 4 T cell receptor beta chains from the same sample are listed, as sequenced in a study of Tregs in tolerant kidney transplant recipients. The protocol was immunoSEQ multiplex PCR, while the TCRdb copy is restricted to in-frame clones and leaves out a portion. Counted here are 95,000 to 120,000 clones, around 89% occurring once; the ten biggest clones make up about 0.35%. The material was CD4+ T cells from blood, obtained before the transplant. These receptors came from a human donor who received a combined kidney and bone marrow transplant.

The chain recombines TRBV10-3 with TRBJ2-7; 8 bases are a match to TRBD2. After removal of 7 bases from V and 6 bases from J, the junction contained 11 bases not matched to a gene. Germline assignment: CDR1 ENHRY and CDR2 SYGVKD. The CDR3 spans 14 residues. CDR3 bases: TGTGCCATCAACCCAGGACTAGCCGTCGGCGAGCAGTACTTC. Encoded protein: CAINPGLAVGEQYF.

The chain combines TRBV5-1 with TRBJ2-7; 11 nucleotides line up with TRBD2. The CDR3 length is 15 residues. Trimming removed 3 bases from V and 5 bases from J; junction bases left unmatched: 7. CDR1 SGHRS and CDR2 YFSETQ come from the germline V gene. This chain's CDR3 is CASSYLLAGDNEQYF. In DNA form, the CDR3 reads TGCGCCAGCAGCTATCTACTAGCGGGAGACAACGAGCAGTACTTC.

The V and J genes are TRBV6-5 and TRBJ2-1; D may be TRBD1 (6 bases). The germline V gene encodes CDR1 MNHEY and CDR2 SVGAGI. V lost 10 bases, J lost 8 bases, and 18 bases lay in between. The CDR3 sequence is 13 residues long. The CDR3 region is CATNQGKNYEQFF. CDR3 nucleotides: TGTGCCACCAACCAGGGGAAGAATTATGAGCAGTTCTTC.

This clone was picked up one time. This chain's CDR3 is CASSLVGLAGLNEQFF. The CDR3 DNA sequence: TGTGCCAGCAGCTTAGTTGGGCTAGCGGGGCTTAATGAGCAGTTCTTC. The J gene is TRBJ2-1, the V gene TRBV11-2; TRBD2 aligns across 9 bases. This CDR3 spans 16 amino acids. Germline trimming cut 1 base from V and 7 bases from J; bases unmatched to any gene: 8. Germline V gives CDR1 SGHAT, CDR2 FQNNGV.